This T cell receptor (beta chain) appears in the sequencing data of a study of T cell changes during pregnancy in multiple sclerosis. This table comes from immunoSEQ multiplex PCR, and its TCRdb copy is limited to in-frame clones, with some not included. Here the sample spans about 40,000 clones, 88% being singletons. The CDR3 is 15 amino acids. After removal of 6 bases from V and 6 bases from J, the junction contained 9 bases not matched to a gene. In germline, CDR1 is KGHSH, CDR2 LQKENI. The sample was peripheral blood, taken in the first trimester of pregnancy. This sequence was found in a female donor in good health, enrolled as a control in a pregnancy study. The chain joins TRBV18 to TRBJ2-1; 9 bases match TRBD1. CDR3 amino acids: CASSSGTGTPNEQFF. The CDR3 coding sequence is TGTGCCAGCTCGTCCGGGACAGGGACTCCCAATGAGCAGTTCTTC.